These 5 T cell receptor beta chains share one sample of origin, sequenced in a study of beta chain features in type 1 diabetes. Findings and limits, study-wide: TCRB CDR3s were moderately but significantly shorter in Type 1 diabetes patients in all four CD4+ subsets.

These receptors have no identified antigens. Of the isolated RNA, all was reverse transcribed, and so the sequenced material was expressed TCRB transcripts. TCRdb's copy holds only in-frame clones and misses some; the assay was immunoSEQ multiplex PCR. The sample contains hundreds of thousands of clones, 13% of which appear only once. Specimen: naive CD4+ T cells from blood. These receptor sequences come from a man in his late teens or twenties with type 1 diabetes.

This clone was picked up a small number of times. V usage is TRBV29-1 and J usage is TRBJ2-7, with D perhaps given as TRBD1 or TRBD2 (6 bases each). Trimming stripped 2 bases from V and 2 bases from J, with 10 bases between. This CDR3 comprises 13 residues. Germline V gives CDR1 SQVTM, CDR2 ANQGSEA. The CDR3 here is CSVERGDPYEQYF. The CDR3 region has the DNA TGCAGCGTTGAAAGGGGGGACCCCTACGAGCAGTACTTC.

This clone was seen a handful of times. The chain couples TRBV7-9 to TRBJ2-1; perhaps TRBD1 as D (6 bases). V lost 4 bases and J lost 0, with 10 bases in between. The germline V gene has CDR1 SEHNR and CDR2 FQNEAQ (reference sequence). CDR3 length: 15 amino acids. CDR3 amino acids: CASSSQGGSYNEQFF. For the CDR3, the DNA is TGTGCCAGCAGCTCACAAGGGGGCTCCTACAATGAGCAGTTCTTC.

In this sample, this clone turned up a few times. The chain recombines TRBV10-3 with TRBJ2-7; D may be TRBD2 (6 bases). The CDR3 contains 13 residues. CDR1 is ENHRY and CDR2 is SYGVKD in the germline V gene. Trimming cost V 2 bases and J 7 bases, with 12 bases left between them. The DNA of the CDR3 is TGTGCCATCAGTGAGACGGGACTCGCTGAGCAGTACTTC. Amino acids: CAISETGLAEQYF.

The rearrangement links TRBV19 to TRBJ2-1, with D tentatively TRBD1 or TRBD2 (5 bases each). The CDR3 extends over 11 amino acids. The germline CDR1 and CDR2 sequences are LNHDA and SQIVND (reference sequence). The ends were cut back, 7 bases at V and 10 bases at J, with 11 bases in the middle. The CDR3 loop is CASNDRDEQFF. For the CDR3, the DNA is TGTGCCAGTAACGACCGGGACGAGCAGTTCTTC.

The chain joins TRBV18 to TRBJ2-6; the D is unclear. V lost 0 bases and J lost 0, with 18 bases in between. CDR3 length: 20 residues. CDR1 and CDR2 (germline): KGHSH, LQKENI. CDR3 nucleotide sequence: TGTGCCAGCTCACCACCGGGATCGGTTAGCCTTACCTCTGGGGCCAACGTCCTGACTTTC. As protein: CASSPPGSVSLTSGANVLTF.